The 11 T cell receptor beta chains listed next were all sequenced from one sample in a study of shared clonotypes between healthy human individuals. CD8 cells classed as naive were CD45RO-negative and positively selected for CCR7, excluding terminally differentiated effector memory CD45RA+ cells. Measured with immunoSEQ multiplex PCR; TCRdb has only the in-frame clones, and not every one. The sample lists under 2,000,000 clones; about 95% were seen once. Sequenced material: naive CD8+ T cells sorted from blood. These receptors were collected from a man younger than 35 in good health.

Remarks on this clone: Other DNA sequences in the sample encode the same CDR3. J is TRBJ1-2 and V is TRBV30; D perhaps matches TRBD1 (6 bases). With 0 bases removed from V and 6 bases from J, the gap between germline ends came to 11 bases. Germline CDR1 GTSNPN, CDR2 SVGIG (reference sequence). The CDR3 runs 13 residues. CDR3 in amino acids: CAWSVGGGDGYTF. CDR3 sequence (DNA): TGTGCCTGGAGTGTAGGGGGAGGGGATGGCTACACCTTC.

The V call is TRBV19, the J call TRBJ2-7; possible D gene TRBD1, 6 bases. V shed 4 bases and J shed 5 bases, with 18 bases lying between them. Germline CDR1 LNHDA, CDR2 SQIVND (reference sequence). The CDR3 contains 15 residues. The CDR3 sequence is CASSRGAGVSDEQYF. The CDR3 DNA reads as TGTGCCAGTAGTAGAGGGGCAGGGGTCTCTGACGAGCAGTACTTC.

This rearrangement joins TRBV5-5 to TRBJ1-1, with D perhaps matching TRBD1 (6 bases). Trimming removed 4 bases from V and 5 bases from J, with 12 bases in between. The germline CDR1 and CDR2 sequences are SGHKS and YYEKEE (reference sequence). The length of the CDR3 is 13 residues. CDR3 amino acids: CASSRIRGTEAFF. CDR3 coding DNA: TGTGCCAGCAGCAGAATCAGGGGAACTGAAGCTTTCTTT.

The chain employs TRBV27 and TRBJ1-1, with 12 bases fitting TRBD1. Losses at the gene ends were 5 bases for V and 1 base for J; bases not matched to a gene: 5. The V gene's germline CDR1 is MNHEY and CDR2 SMNVEV (reference sequence). The CDR3 extends over 16 amino acids. The CDR3 DNA reads as TGTGCCAGCAGTACGGGACAGGGGGCCGGGAACACTGAAGCTTTCTTT. Protein sequence: CASSTGQGAGNTEAFF.

This rearrangement joins TRBV7-9 to TRBJ2-7; 10 bases match TRBD1. Germline CDR1 is SEHNR and CDR2 is FQNEAQ (reference sequence). The CDR3 contains 14 residues. Losses at the gene ends were 4 bases for V and 5 bases for J; bases not matched to a gene: 5. CDR3 residues: CASSSGTGVHEQYF. Written as DNA, the CDR3 is TGTGCCAGCAGCTCCGGGACAGGGGTCCACGAGCAGTACTTC.

The chain joins TRBV6-5 to TRBJ1-4, with 7 nucleotides matching TRBD1. V shed 1 base and J 7 bases; nucleotides not matched to a gene: 0. Germline V gene lookup returns CDR1 MNHEY and CDR2 SVGAGI. This CDR3 is 13 amino acids long. The CDR3 region has the DNA TGTGCCAGCAGTTACTACAGGGGTGAAAAACTGTTTTTT. It encodes CASSYYRGEKLFF.

The rearrangement links TRBV5-1 to TRBJ2-3; TRBD2 aligns across 7 bases. The junction had 13 bases not matched to a gene; V was cut back by 7 bases and J by 2 bases. The CDR3 has 16 amino acids. In germline, CDR1 is SGHRS, CDR2 YFSETQ. This chain's CDR3 is CASALEWRGNTDTQYF. In DNA, the CDR3 is TGCGCCAGCGCCCTTGAGTGGCGGGGGAACACAGATACGCAGTATTTT.

In regard to this clone: This CDR3 is also generated by other DNA sequences in the sample. The chain uses TRBV6-5 and TRBJ1-1; TRBD1 might be the D (5 bases). This CDR3 has 13 amino acids. V lost 0 bases, J lost 7 bases, and 9 bases lay in between. Germline CDR1 is MNHEY and CDR2 is SVGAGI. The CDR3 region is CASSYSGGVEAFF. CDR3 nucleotides: TGTGCCAGCAGTTACTCGGGGGGAGTTGAAGCTTTCTTT.

This sequence joins TRBV28 and TRBJ2-5; D unclear. The CDR3 sequence is 13 residues long. V was clipped by 4 bases and J by 2 bases, with 8 bases between them. The germline V gene encodes CDR1 MDHEN and CDR2 SYDVKM. This CDR3 is CASSSPGQETQYF. CDR3 sequence (DNA): TGTGCCAGCAGTTCCCCAGGACAAGAGACCCAGTACTTC.

V and J are TRBV4-1 and TRBJ1-6; D remains ambiguous. The CDR3 totals 11 residues. Germline V lookup: CDR1 MGHRA, CDR2 YSYEKL. Trimming stripped 0 bases from V and 16 bases from J, with 7 bases between. For the CDR3, the DNA is TGCGCCAGCAGCCAAGATAGACTGCTCCACTTT. This sequence encodes CASSQDRLLHF.

The rearrangement uses TRBV9 and TRBJ2-7; the D call may be TRBD1 or TRBD2 (6 bases each). The ends were cut back, 4 bases at V and 6 bases at J, with 20 bases in the middle. CDR3 length: 15 residues. Per germline, CDR1 SGDLS and CDR2 YYNGEE. CDR3 in amino acids: CASSHGRGPLGEQYF. CDR3 DNA: TGTGCCAGCAGCCACGGACGGGGGCCCCTGGGCGAGCAGTACTTC.